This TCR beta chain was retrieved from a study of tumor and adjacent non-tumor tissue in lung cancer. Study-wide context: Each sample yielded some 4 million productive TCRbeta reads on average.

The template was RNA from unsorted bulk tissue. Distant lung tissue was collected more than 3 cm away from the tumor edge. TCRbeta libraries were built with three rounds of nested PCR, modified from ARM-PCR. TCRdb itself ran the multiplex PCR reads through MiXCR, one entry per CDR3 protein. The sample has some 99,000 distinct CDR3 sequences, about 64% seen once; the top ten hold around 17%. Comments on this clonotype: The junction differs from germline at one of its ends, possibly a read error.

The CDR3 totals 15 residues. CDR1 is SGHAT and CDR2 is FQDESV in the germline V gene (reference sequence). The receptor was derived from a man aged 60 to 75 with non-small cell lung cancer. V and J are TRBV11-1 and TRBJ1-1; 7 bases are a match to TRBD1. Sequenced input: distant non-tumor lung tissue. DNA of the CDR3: TGTACCAGCAGCCCAGCGGGGACAGTGGACACTGAAGCTTTCTTT. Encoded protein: CTSSPAGTVDTEAFF.